The 14 T cell receptor beta chains presented below share a single source sample, sequenced in a study of low-dose radiotherapy and immunotherapy resistance in tumors. TRAV- and TRBV-specific primers were used for first-strand cDNA, which covered alpha and beta chains. TCRs underwent approximately 20 PCR cycles of amplification with a constant-region primer and V-primer adapter. TCRdb independently ran MiXCR on the reads; one entry per CDR3 protein. The sample consists of over 14,000 distinct CDR3 sequences, around 50% of them appearing once. These receptors all stem from a human donor with advanced metastatic prostate, ovarian, gallbladder or colorectal cancer (not recorded which). This table probably holds off-target reads from a library built for another chain.

The chain carries TRBV28 and TRBJ2-7; 9 bases agree with TRBD1. V shed 3 bases, J shed 3 bases, and the junction held 9 bases outside the gene matches. CDR3 length: 16 amino acids. Germline V gene lookup returns CDR1 MDHEN and CDR2 SYDVKM. CDR3 region: CASSFGTGYPLYEQYF. The CDR3 region has the DNA TGTGCCAGCAGTTTTGGGACAGGGTATCCCCTCTACGAGCAGTACTTC.

The table lists this clonotype with a count of one. The chain has TRBV6-1 and TRBJ2-3; 9 bases agree with TRBD1. Germline CDR1 and CDR2: MNHNS and SASEGT. V trimming: 4 bases; J trimming: 7 bases; junction bases outside the gene matches: 9. This CDR3 spans 15 amino acids. The CDR3 is CASSGDREGPHTQYF. DNA for the CDR3: TGTGCCAGCAGTGGGGACAGGGAGGGACCCCATACGCAGTATTTT.

V and J are TRBV20-1 and TRBJ2-7; 11 positions agree with TRBD2. The CDR3 loop spans 14 amino acids. Germline V lookup: CDR1 DFQATT, CDR2 SNEGSKA (reference sequence). The CDR3 protein is CSVARTSGSGEQYF. As DNA, the CDR3 is TGCAGCGTAGCCCGGACTAGCGGGTCGGGGGAGCAGTACTTC.

The chain employs TRBV7-2 and TRBJ2-5; D is uncertain. CDR1 is SGHTA and CDR2 is FQGNSA in the germline V gene. V shed 2 bases and J shed 2 bases, with 9 bases lying between them. CDR3 length equals 14 residues. This chain's CDR3 is CASSLWAAQETQYF. CDR3 bases: TGTGCCAGCAGCTTATGGGCGGCTCAAGAGACCCAGTACTTC.

The rearrangement links TRBV29-1 to TRBJ2-7; D is unclear. Trimming took off 3 bases at V and 5 bases at J, with 11 bases between the two ends. The CDR3 consists of 12 residues. Germline V gene data show CDR1 as SQVTM and CDR2 as ANQGSEA. The CDR3 loop reads CSVEGRSDEQYF. In nucleotides, the CDR3 is TGCAGCGTTGAGGGCCGGAGCGACGAGCAGTACTTC.

The chain's CDR3 is CASSQTGIRNEQYF. CDR3 bases: TGTGCCAGCAGCCAGACAGGAATTAGAAACGAGCAGTACTTC. V usage is TRBV12-3 or TRBV12-4 and J usage is TRBJ2-7, with D possibly TRBD1 on 6 matching bases. This CDR3 comprises 14 residues. V gave up 6 bases and J gave up 5 bases, with 17 bases separating them.

Remarks on this clonotype: The junction shows a germline mismatch at one end, possibly a read error. The rearrangement joins TRBV4-1 to TRBJ1-2, with D hard to call. Germline V lookup: CDR1 MGHRA, CDR2 YSYEKL. The CDR3 contains 14 residues. The CDR3 here is CASSQAGQTNGYTF. The CDR3 DNA follows: TGTGCCAGCAGCCAAGCGGGTCAGACGAATGGCTACACCTTC.

The rearrangement joins TRBV30 to TRBJ2-7; D is possibly TRBD2 (5 bases). The CDR3 loop spans 13 amino acids. Per germline, CDR1 GTSNPN and CDR2 SVGIG (reference sequence). V dropped 6 bases and J dropped 0 bases, with 12 bases sitting between them. CDR3 nucleotide sequence: TGTGCCTGCAAGAGGGCCGGCTCCTACGAGCAGTACTTC. Its translation is CACKRAGSYEQYF.

This clonotype appeared a few times. The chain has TRBV12-3 or TRBV12-4 and TRBJ2-4; 11 positions agree with TRBD2. J was trimmed by 6 bases and V by 1 base; bases with no gene match: 14. The CDR3 totals 19 residues. CDR3 in DNA: TGTGCCAGCAGTTTAGGGGGGGGACTAGCGGAAGGAGGGCGAAACATTCAGTACTTC. It specifies CASSLGGGLAEGGRNIQYF.

This chain uses TRBV7-2 with TRBJ1-6, with 7 bases aligning to TRBD1. J gave up 10 bases and V 4 bases, and 16 bases lay outside the gene matches. This CDR3 region has 17 residues. CDR1 SGHTA and CDR2 FQGNSA come from the germline V gene. CDR3 sequence reads: CASSSLGSGGSKSPLHF. CDR3 DNA sequence: TGTGCCAGCAGCTCCCTAGGTTCAGGGGGATCAAAATCACCCCTCCACTTT. The whole variable domain, remainder taken from reference TRBV7-2 and TRBJ1-6, is GAGVSQSPSNKVTEKGKDVELRCDPISGHTALYWYRQSLGQGLEFLIYFQGNSAPDKSGLPSDRFSAERTGGSVSTLTIQRTQQEDSAVYLCASSSLGSGGSKSPLHFGNGTRLTVT.

This clonotype was seen more than once but under ten times. V usage is TRBV5-6 and J usage is TRBJ2-3; 8 bases map to TRBD1. There are 17 residues in the CDR3. The germline V gene has CDR1 SGHDT and CDR2 YYEEEE. V shed 1 base and J 2 bases; nucleotides not matched to a gene: 9. The CDR3 region is CASSLLRDRTHTDTQYF. CDR3 DNA sequence: TGTGCCAGCAGCTTGCTTAGGGACAGGACCCACACAGATACGCAGTATTTT.

The chain carries TRBV29-1 and TRBJ2-5; D may be TRBD2 (6 bases). Germline V lookup: CDR1 SQVTM, CDR2 ANQGSEA. Trimming stripped 1 base from V and 4 bases from J, with 10 bases between. There are 13 residues in the CDR3. The CDR3 sequence: CSVEGRGPETQYF. The CDR3, as DNA: TGCAGCGTTGAAGGGCGGGGTCCAGAGACCCAGTACTTC.

The chain employs TRBV10-3 and TRBJ2-1, with 10 bases fitting TRBD1. Per the germline V gene, CDR1 is ENHRY and CDR2 is SYGVKD. The CDR3 spans 14 residues. Trimming took 2 bases from V and 10 from J; bases not matched to a gene: 5. CDR3 loop: CAISEDRGRIEQFF. The CDR3 nucleotides are TGTGCCATCAGTGAGGACAGGGGGCGCATCGAGCAGTTCTTC.

This clonotype was detected once. The V call is TRBV29-1, the J call TRBJ2-7; D remains ambiguous. This CDR3 contains 14 residues. In germline, CDR1 is SQVTM, CDR2 ANQGSEA. Trimming pared 8 bases from V and 3 bases from J, leaving 20 bases between. DNA of the CDR3: TGCAGCATCCGGACGGCAGGCCGTCACTACGAGCAGTACTTC. It codes for CSIRTAGRHYEQYF.